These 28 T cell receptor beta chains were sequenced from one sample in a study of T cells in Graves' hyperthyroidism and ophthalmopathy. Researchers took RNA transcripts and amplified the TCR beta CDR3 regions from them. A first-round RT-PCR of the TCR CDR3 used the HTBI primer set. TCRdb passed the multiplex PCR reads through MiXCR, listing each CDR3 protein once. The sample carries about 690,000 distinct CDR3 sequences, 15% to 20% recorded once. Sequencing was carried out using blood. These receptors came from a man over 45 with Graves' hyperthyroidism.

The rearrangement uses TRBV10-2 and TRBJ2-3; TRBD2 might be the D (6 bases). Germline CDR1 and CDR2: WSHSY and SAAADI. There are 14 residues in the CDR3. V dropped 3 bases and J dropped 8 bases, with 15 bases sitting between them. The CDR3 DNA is TGCGCCAGCAGTGATTCCCCGGGAGTTGGTACGCAGTATTTT. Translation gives CASSDSPGVGTQYF.

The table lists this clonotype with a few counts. Here the CDR3 DNA reads TGTGCCAGCAGTGAGGCGGCAGGGGCCAGCTACGAGCAGTACTTC. This gives the protein CASSEAAGASYEQYF. This sequence joins TRBV6-1 and TRBJ2-7; D is possibly TRBD1 (6 bases). Trimming cost V 3 bases and J 3 bases, with 15 bases left between them. Germline CDR1 MNHNS, CDR2 SASEGT. This CDR3 is 15 amino acids long.

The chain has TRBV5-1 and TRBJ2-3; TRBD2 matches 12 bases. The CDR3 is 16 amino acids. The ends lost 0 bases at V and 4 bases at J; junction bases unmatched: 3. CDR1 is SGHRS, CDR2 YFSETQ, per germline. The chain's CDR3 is CASSLDLAGGADTQYF. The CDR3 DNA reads TGCGCCAGCAGCTTGGACCTAGCGGGAGGGGCAGATACGCAGTATTTT.

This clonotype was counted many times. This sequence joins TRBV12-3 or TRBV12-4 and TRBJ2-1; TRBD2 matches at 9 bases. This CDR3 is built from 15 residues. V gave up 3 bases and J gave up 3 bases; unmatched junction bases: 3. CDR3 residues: CASSFRLADYNEQFF. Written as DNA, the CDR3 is TGTGCCAGCAGTTTCAGACTAGCGGACTACAATGAGCAGTTCTTC.

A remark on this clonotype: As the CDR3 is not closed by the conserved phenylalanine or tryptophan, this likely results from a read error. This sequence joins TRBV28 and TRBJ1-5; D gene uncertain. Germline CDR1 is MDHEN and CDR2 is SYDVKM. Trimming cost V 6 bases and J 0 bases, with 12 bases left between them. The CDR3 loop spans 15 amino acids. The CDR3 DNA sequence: TGTGCCAGCAGAGATGCCCCAGTTAGCAATCAGCCCCAGCATATT. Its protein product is CASRDAPVSNQPQHI.

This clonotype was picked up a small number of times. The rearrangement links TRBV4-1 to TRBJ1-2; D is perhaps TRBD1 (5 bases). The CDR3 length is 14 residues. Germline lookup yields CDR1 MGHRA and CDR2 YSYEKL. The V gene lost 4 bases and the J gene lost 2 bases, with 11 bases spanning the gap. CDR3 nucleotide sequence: TGCGCCAGCAGCCGGGACGGATTAAACTATGGCTACACCTTC. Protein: CASSRDGLNYGYTF.

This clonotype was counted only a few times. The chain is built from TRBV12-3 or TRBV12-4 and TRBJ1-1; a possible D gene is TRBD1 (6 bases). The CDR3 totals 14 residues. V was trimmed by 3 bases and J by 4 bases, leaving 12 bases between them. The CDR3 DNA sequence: TGTGCCAGCAGTTTTCAGGGGTCGGCCACTGAAGCTTTCTTT. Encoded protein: CASSFQGSATEAFF.

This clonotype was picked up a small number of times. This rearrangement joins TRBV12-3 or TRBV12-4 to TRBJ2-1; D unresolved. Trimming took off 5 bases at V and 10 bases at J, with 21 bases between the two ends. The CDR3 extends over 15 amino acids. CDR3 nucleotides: TGTGCCAGCAGTCGAGGACCCGACGAGACTGAGGAGCAGTTCTTC. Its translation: CASSRGPDETEEQFF.

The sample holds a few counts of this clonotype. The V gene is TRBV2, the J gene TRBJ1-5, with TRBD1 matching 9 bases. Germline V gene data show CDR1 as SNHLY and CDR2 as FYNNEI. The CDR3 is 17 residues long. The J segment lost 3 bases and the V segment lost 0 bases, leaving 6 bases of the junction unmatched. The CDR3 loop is CASSEATWTGDNQPQHF. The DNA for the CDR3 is TGTGCCAGCAGTGAAGCCACGTGGACAGGGGACAATCAGCCCCAGCATTTT.

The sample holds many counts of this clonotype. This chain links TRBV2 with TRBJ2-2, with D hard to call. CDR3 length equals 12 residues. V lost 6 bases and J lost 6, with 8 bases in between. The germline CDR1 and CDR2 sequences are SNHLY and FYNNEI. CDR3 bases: TGTGCCAGCAGGAAGGTCCCCGGGGAGCTGTTTTTT. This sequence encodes CASRKVPGELFF.

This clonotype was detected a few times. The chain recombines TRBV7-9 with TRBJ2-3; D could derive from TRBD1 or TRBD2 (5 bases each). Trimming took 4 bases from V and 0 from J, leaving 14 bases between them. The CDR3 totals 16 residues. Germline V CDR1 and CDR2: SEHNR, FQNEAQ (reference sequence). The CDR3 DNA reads TGTGCCAGCAGCTGGGGGTCGGCGGCTAGCACAGATACGCAGTATTTT. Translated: CASSWGSAASTDTQYF. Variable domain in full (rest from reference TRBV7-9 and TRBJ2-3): DTGVSQNPRHKITKRGQNVTFRCDPISEHNRLYWYRQTLGQGPEFLTYFQNEAQLEKSRLLSDRFSAERPKGSFSTLEIQRTEQGDSAMYLCASSWGSAASTDTQYFGPGTRLTVL.

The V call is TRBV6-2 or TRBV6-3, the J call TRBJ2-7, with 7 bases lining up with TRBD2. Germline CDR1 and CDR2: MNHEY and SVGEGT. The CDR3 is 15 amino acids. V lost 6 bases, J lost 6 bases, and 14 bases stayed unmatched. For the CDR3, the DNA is TGTGCCAGCAGGAGAAGCGGGAACCTACGGGTCGAGCAGTACTTC. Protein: CASRRSGNLRVEQYF.

CDR3 region: CAISEGEGGGNQPQHF. CDR3 nucleotide sequence: TGTGCCATCAGTGAAGGGGAAGGGGGCGGCAATCAGCCCCAGCATTTT. The chain carries TRBV10-3 and TRBJ1-5; 7 bases line up with TRBD1. This CDR3 has 16 amino acids. CDR1 is ENHRY and CDR2 is SYGVKD in the germline V gene. V dropped 3 bases and J dropped 2; count of bases not matched to a gene: 7.

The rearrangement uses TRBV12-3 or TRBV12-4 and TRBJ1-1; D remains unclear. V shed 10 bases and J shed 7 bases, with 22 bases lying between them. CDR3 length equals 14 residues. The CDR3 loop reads CATKRSTDIIEAFF. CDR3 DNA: TGTGCCACTAAACGTTCTACAGATATCATTGAAGCTTTCTTT.

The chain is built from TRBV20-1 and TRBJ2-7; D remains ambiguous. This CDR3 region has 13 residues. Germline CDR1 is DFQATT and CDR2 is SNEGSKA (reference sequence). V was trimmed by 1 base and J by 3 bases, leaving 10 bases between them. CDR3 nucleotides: TGCAGTGCTAGAGTCAAGAACGGCTACGAGCAGTACTTC. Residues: CSARVKNGYEQYF.

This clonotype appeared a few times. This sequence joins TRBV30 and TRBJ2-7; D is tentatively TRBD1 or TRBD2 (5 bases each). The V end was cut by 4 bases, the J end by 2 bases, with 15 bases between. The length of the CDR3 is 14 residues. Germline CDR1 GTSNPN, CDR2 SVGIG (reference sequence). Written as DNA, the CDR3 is TGTGCCTGGACCGGGTGGGGGTCACCCTACGAGCAGTACTTC. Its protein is CAWTGWGSPYEQYF.

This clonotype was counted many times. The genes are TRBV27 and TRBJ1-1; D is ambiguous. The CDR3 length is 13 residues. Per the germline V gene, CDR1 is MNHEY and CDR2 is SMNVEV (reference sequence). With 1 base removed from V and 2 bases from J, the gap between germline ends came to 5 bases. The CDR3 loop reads CASSLWINTEAFF. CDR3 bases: TGTGCCAGCAGTTTATGGATAAACACTGAAGCTTTCTTT.

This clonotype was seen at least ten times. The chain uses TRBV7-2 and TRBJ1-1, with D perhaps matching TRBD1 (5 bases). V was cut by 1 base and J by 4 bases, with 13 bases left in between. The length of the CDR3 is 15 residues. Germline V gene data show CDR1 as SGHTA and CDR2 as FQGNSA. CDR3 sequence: CASSLDRGRGTEAFF. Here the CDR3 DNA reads TGTGCCAGCAGCTTAGATAGGGGACGAGGCACTGAAGCTTTCTTT.

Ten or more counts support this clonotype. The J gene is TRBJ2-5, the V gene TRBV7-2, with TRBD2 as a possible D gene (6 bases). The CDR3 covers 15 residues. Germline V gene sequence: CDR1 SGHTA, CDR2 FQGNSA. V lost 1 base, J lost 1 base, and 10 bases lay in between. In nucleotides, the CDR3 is TGTGCCAGCAGCTTAGTGGGGGGTGCCCAAGAGACCCAGTACTTC. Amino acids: CASSLVGGAQETQYF. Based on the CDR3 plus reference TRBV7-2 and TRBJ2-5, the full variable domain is GAGVSQSPSNKVTEKGKDVELRCDPISGHTALYWYRQSLGQGLEFLIYFQGNSAPDKSGLPSDRFSAERTGGSVSTLTIQRTQQEDSAVYLCASSLVGGAQETQYFGPGTRLLVL.

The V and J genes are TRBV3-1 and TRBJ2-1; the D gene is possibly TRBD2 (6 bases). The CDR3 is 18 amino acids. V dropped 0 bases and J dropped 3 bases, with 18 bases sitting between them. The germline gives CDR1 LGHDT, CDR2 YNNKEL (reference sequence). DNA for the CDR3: TGTGCCAGCAGCCAAGATGTTAGACGGGCGGGGAACTACAATGAGCAGTTCTTC. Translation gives CASSQDVRRAGNYNEQFF.

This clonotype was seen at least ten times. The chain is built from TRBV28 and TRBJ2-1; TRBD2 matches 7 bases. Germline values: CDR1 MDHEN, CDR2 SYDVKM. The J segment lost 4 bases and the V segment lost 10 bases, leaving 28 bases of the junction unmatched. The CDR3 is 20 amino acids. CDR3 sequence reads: CATYPFTGTYGLDRYNEQFF. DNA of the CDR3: TGTGCCACCTACCCTTTCACCGGGACCTATGGACTAGACCGTTACAATGAGCAGTTCTTC.

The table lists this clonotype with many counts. CDR3 coding DNA: TGTGCCAGCAGTCCGGGGGAGTATAATTCACCCCTCCACTTT. Encoded protein: CASSPGEYNSPLHF. The chain couples TRBV28 to TRBJ1-6; tentatively, D is TRBD1 (5 bases). Looked up from germline, CDR1 is MDHEN and CDR2 is SYDVKM. V was clipped by 5 bases and J by 4 bases, with 9 bases between them. There are 14 residues in the CDR3.

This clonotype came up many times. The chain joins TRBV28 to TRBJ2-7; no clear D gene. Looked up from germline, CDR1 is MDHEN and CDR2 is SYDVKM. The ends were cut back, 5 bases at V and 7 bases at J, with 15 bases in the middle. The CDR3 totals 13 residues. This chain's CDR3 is CASSPPQTREQYF. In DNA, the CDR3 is TGTGCCAGCAGTCCGCCCCAGACGAGAGAGCAGTACTTC.

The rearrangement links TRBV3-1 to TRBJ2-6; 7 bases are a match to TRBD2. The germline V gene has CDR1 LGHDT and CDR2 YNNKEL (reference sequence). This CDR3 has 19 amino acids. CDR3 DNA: TGTCGCAGCAGTCAAGATCCCCTCGCGGGAGTTCGTGGGGCCAACGTCCTGACTTTC. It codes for CRSSQDPLAGVRGANVLTF.

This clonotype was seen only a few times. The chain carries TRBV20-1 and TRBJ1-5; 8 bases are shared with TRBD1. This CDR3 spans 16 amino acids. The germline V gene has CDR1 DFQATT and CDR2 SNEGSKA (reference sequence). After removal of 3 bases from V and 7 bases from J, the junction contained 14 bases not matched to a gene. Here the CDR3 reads CSARDRELALRQPQHF. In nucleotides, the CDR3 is TGCAGTGCTAGGGACAGGGAACTAGCCTTGCGGCAGCCCCAGCATTTT.

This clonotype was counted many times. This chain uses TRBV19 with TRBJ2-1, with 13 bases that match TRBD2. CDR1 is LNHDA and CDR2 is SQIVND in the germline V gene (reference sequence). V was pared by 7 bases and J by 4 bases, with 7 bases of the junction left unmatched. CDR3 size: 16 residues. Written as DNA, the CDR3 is TGTGCCAGTACCCCAAGACTAGCGGGAGGATACAATGAGCAGTTCTTC. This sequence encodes CASTPRLAGGYNEQFF. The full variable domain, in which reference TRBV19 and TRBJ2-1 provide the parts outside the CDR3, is DGGITQSPKYLFRKEGQNVTLSCEQNLNHDAMYWYRQDPGQGLRLIYYSQIVNDFQKGDIAEGYSVSREKKESFPLTVTSAQKNPTAFYLCASTPRLAGGYNEQFFGPGTRLTVL.

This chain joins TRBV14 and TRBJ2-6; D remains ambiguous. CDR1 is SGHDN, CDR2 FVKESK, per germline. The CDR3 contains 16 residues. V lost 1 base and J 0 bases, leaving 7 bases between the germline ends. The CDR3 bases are TGTGCCAGCAGCCAAGGGGCCCCCTCTGGGGCCAACGTCCTGACTTTC. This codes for CASSQGAPSGANVLTF.

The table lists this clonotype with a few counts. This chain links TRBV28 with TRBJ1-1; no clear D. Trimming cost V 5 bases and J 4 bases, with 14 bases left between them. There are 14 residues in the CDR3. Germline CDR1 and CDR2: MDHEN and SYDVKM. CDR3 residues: CASSLQMIRTEAFF. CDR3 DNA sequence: TGTGCCAGCAGTCTTCAGATGATTCGCACTGAAGCTTTCTTT.